Given below is one T cell receptor (beta chain) in context. The entry originates in a study of OX40 agonist ivuxolimab in advanced cancers. Some clones are missing from TCRdb's copy, which holds only in-frame ones; the method was immunoSEQ multiplex PCR. The top ten clones hold over 9.5% of a sample with over 50,000 clones, 70% to 90% of them seen once. The TCR comes from an adult with an advanced solid tumor such as melanoma, head and neck, liver or kidney cancer. The sample was CD4+ or CD8+ T cells sorted from blood, taken in a trial of the OX40 agonist ivuxolimab.

The CDR3 region is CASNTEGSTNEQFF. CDR3 coding DNA: TGTGCCAGCAATACAGAGGGGTCCACAAATGAGCAGTTCTTC. The chain carries TRBV6-6 and TRBJ2-1; D assignment may be TRBD1 or TRBD2 (5 bases each). V lost 7 bases to trimming and J lost 7 bases, with 17 bases between them. The CDR3 has 14 residues. Germline V gene sequence: CDR1 MNHNY, CDR2 SVGAGI (reference sequence).